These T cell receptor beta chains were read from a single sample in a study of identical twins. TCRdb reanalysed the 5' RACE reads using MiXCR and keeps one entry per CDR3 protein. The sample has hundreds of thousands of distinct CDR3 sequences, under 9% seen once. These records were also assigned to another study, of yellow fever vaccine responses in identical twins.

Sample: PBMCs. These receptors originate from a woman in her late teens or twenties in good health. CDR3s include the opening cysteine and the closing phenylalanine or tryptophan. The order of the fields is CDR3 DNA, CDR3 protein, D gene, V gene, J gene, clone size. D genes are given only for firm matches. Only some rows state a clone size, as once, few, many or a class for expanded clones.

DNA: TGTGCCAGCAAGCGGTTACCAGCGGAAGCCCCTGAGCAGTTCTTC
CDR3: CASKRLPAEAPEQFF
D: NA
V: TRBV2
J: TRBJ2-1
size: NA

DNA: TGTGCCAGCAGTTTAACTAGCGGGAACACAGATACGCAGTATTTT
CDR3: CASSLTSGNTDTQYF
D: TRBD2
V: TRBV12-3/TRBV12-4
J: TRBJ2-3
size: many

DNA: TGTGCCAGCAGTGTCTCGGTTAACACTGAAGCTTTCTTT
CDR3: CASSVSVNTEAFF
D: NA
V: TRBV2
J: TRBJ1-1
size: many

DNA: TGTGCCAGCAGTCAGACAGGGGGTATCTACGAGCAGTACTTC
CDR3: CASSQTGGIYEQYF
D: TRBD1
V: TRBV12-3/TRBV12-4
J: TRBJ2-7
size: many

DNA: TGTGCCAGCAGCTTGTTTAGCAATCAGCCCCAGCATTTT
CDR3: CASSLFSNQPQHF
D: NA
V: TRBV5-6
J: TRBJ1-5
size: few

DNA: TGTGCCAGCAGCATCCGGGACGGAGGGTCCTACGAGCAGTACTTC
CDR3: CASSIRDGGSYEQYF
D: NA
V: TRBV9
J: TRBJ2-7
size: many

DNA: TGTGCCATTTCTCAGGGACATTCCAATGAGCAGTTCTTC
CDR3: CAISQGHSNEQFF
D: NA
V: TRBV12-3/TRBV12-4
J: TRBJ2-1
size: few

DNA: TGTGCCAGCAGCTTTTCCGCGGGAGGCAATGAGCAGTTCTTC
CDR3: CASSFSAGGNEQFF
D: TRBD2
V: TRBV7-9
J: TRBJ2-1
size: many

DNA: TGCAGCGTTGAAGACCCCACAGGGGGTCATGGCTACACCTTC
CDR3: CSVEDPTGGHGYTF
D: TRBD1
V: TRBV29-1
J: TRBJ1-2
size: few

DNA: TGTGCCAGCAGCTTAATCGCGCCGGGTCGCACAGATACGCAGTATTTT
CDR3: CASSLIAPGRTDTQYF
D: NA
V: TRBV7-2
J: TRBJ2-3
size: few